Below, one T cell receptor (beta chain) is given with its context. The target antigen is unknown. Trimming pared 3 bases from V and 5 bases from J, leaving 16 bases between. CDR3 length: 15 residues. Germline V CDR1 and CDR2: LGHNA, YNFKEQ. The method was immunoSEQ multiplex PCR; TCRdb's version includes in-frame clones alone and lacks a portion of them. The sample holds 150,000 to 200,000 clones, around 90% seen once. These data belong to a study of cytomegalovirus exposure and HLA in healthy donors. At the level of the study: The approximately 120 validation repertoires were reported in a later analysis to have been generated on the same platform as the roughly 700 first-cohort repertoires.

Study conclusions and caveats: Published work reported that the classifier diagnosed cytomegalovirus status with high specificity and sensitivity.

The sequence was obtained from a man aged 18 to 30 in good health and CMV-seronegative. Sequencing used PBMCs. J is TRBJ1-1 and V is TRBV4-2; TRBD1 might be the D (6 bases). The CDR3 sequence is CASSHPDSRGTEAFF. The CDR3 DNA sequence: TGTGCCAGCAGCCACCCGGACAGCCGAGGGACTGAAGCTTTCTTT.